This T cell receptor beta chain comes out of a study of T cells in Graves' hyperthyroidism and ophthalmopathy. There are many counts of this clonotype. Researchers took RNA transcripts and amplified the TCR beta CDR3 regions from them. TCR CDR3 underwent first-round RT-PCR with the HTBI primer set. MiXCR, run by TCRdb on the multiplex PCR reads, gives a single entry per CDR3 protein. Among fewer than 450,000 distinct CDR3 sequences listed, roughly 13% were seen once. The CDR3 is 16 amino acids. V shed 4 bases, J shed 7 bases, and the junction held 10 bases outside the gene matches. The germline gives CDR1 ENHRY, CDR2 SYGVKD.

This receptor was identified in a man aged 50 or older with Graves' ophthalmopathy. This chain uses TRBV10-3 with TRBJ2-1; 10 positions agree with TRBD2. The source material was blood. This CDR3 reads CAISAPIAGGRNEQFF. CDR3 DNA sequence: TGTGCCATCAGTGCCCCTATAGCGGGAGGTCGTAATGAGCAGTTCTTC.